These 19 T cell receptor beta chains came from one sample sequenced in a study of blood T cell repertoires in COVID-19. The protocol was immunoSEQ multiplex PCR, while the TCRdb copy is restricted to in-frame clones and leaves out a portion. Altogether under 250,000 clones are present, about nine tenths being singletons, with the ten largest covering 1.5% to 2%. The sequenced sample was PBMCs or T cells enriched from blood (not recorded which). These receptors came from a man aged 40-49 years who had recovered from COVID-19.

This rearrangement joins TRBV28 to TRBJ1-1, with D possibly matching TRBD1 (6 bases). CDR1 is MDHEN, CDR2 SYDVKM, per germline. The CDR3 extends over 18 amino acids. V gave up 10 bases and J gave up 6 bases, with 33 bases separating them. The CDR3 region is CAIVPPDGRGEESSEAFF. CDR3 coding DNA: TGTGCCATAGTTCCCCCAGACGGCAGGGGCGAGGAAAGCTCTGAAGCTTTCTTT.

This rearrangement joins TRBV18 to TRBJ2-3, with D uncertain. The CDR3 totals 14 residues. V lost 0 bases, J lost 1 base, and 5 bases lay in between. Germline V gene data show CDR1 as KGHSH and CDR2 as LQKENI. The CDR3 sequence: CASSPPRGTDTQYF. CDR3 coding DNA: TGTGCCAGCTCACCACCTCGGGGCACAGATACGCAGTATTTT. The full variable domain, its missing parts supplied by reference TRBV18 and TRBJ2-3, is NAGVMQNPRHLVRRRGQEARLRCSPMKGHSHVYWYRQLPEEGLKFMVYLQKENIIDESGMPKERFSAEFPKEGPSILRIQQVVRGDSAAYFCASSPPRGTDTQYFGPGTRLTVL.

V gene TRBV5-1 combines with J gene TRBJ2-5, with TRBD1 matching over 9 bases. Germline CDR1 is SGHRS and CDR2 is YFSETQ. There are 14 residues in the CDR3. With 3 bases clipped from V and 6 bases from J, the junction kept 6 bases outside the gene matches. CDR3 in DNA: TGCGCCAGCAGCTCTGGGACAGGGTTGAAGACCCAGTACTTC. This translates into CASSSGTGLKTQYF.

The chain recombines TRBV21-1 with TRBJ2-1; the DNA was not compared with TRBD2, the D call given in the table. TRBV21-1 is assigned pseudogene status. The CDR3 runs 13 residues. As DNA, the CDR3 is TGTGCCAGCAGCCCGCGAACCTCCGATGAGCAGTTCTTC. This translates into CASSPRTSDEQFF.

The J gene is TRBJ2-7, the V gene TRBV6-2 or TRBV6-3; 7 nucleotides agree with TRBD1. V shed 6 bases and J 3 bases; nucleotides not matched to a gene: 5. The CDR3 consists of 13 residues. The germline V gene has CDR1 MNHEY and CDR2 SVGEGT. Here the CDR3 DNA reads TGTGCCAGCAGCCCCGGGACAGTCTACGAGCAGTACTTC. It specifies CASSPGTVYEQYF.

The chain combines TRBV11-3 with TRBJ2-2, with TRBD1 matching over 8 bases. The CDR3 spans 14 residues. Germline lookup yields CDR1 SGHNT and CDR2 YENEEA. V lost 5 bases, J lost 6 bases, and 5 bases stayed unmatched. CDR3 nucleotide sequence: TGTGCCAGCAGCGTATTGACAGGGGCCGGGGAGCTGTTTTTT. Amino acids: CASSVLTGAGELFF.

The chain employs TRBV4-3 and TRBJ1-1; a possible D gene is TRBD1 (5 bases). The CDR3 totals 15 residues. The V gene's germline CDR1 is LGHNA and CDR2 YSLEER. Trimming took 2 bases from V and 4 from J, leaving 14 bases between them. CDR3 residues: CASSQLDGAPTEAFF. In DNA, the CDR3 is TGCGCCAGCAGCCAATTAGATGGGGCGCCCACTGAAGCTTTCTTT.

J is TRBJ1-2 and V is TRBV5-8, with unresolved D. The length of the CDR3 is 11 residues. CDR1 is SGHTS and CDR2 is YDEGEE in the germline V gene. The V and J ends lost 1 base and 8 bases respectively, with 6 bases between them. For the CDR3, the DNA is TGTGCCAGCAGCTTGTACGGGGGCTACACCTTC. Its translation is CASSLYGGYTF.

The CDR3 coding sequence is TGTGCCAGCAGTTTCTCTTCAGGGACTGTCACTGAAGCTTTCTTT. Its translation: CASSFSSGTVTEAFF. The V gene is TRBV27, the J gene TRBJ1-1, with D possibly matching TRBD1 (5 bases). Trimming left V 3 bases short and J 4 bases short, with 15 bases between. CDR1 is MNHEY and CDR2 is SMNVEV in the germline V gene (reference sequence). The CDR3 has 15 residues.

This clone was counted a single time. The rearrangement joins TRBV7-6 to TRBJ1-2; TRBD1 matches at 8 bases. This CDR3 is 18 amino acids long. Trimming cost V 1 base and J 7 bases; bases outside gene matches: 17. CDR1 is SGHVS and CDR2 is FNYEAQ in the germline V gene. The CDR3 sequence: CASSLGPHRKTGAGGYTF. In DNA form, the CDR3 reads TGTGCCAGCAGCTTAGGGCCCCACCGAAAGACAGGGGCGGGTGGCTACACCTTC.

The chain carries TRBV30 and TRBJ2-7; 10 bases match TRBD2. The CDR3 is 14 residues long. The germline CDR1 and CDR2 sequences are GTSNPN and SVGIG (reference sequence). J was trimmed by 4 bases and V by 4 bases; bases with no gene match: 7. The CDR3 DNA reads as TGTGCCTGGATGTGGAGCGGGGGGGGATACGAGCAGTACTTC. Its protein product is CAWMWSGGGYEQYF.

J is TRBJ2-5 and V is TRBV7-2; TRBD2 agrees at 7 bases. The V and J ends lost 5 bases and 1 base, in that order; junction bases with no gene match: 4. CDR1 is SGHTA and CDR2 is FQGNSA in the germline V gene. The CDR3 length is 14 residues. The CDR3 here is CASSGAGVQETQYF. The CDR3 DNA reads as TGTGCCAGCAGCGGTGCGGGGGTCCAAGAGACCCAGTACTTC.

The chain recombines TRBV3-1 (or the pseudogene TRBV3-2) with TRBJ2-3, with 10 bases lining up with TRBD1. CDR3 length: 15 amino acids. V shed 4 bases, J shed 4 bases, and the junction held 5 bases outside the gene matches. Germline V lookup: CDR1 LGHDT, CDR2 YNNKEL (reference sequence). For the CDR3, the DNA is TGTGCCAGCAGCCCCGGGACAGGGGCGGCAGATACGCAGTATTTT. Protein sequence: CASSPGTGAADTQYF.

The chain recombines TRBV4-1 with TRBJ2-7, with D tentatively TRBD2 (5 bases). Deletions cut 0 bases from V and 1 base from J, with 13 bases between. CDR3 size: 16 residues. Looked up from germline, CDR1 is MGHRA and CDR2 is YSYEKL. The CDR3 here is CASSQDELAYSYEQYF. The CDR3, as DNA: TGCGCCAGCAGCCAAGATGAGCTAGCCTATTCCTACGAGCAGTACTTC.

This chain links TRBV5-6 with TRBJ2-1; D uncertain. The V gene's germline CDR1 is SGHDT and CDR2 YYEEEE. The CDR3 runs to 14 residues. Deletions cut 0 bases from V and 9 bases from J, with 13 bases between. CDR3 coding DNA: TGTGCCAGCAGCTTGGGGTCGGGTGAGCCTGAGCAGTTCTTC. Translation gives CASSLGSGEPEQFF.

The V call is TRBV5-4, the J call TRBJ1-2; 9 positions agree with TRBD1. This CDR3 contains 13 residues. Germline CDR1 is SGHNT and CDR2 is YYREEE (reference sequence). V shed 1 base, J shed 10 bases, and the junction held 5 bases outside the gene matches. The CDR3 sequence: CASSLTGTGIYTF. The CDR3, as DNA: TGTGCCAGCAGCTTGACCGGGACAGGGATCTACACCTTC.

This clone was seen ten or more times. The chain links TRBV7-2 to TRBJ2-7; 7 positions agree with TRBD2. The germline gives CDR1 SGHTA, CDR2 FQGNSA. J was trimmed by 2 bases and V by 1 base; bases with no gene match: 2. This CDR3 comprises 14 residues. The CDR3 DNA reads TGTGCCAGCAGCTTAGGCGGGAGAGCCTACGAGCAGTACTTC. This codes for CASSLGGRAYEQYF.

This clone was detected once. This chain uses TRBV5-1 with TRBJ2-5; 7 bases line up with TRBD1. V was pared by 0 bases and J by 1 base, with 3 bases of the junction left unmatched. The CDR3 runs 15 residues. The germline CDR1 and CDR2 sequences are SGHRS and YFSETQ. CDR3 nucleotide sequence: TGCGCCAGCAGCTTGGAGGGGGCTCCCCAAGAGACCCAGTACTTC. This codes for CASSLEGAPQETQYF.

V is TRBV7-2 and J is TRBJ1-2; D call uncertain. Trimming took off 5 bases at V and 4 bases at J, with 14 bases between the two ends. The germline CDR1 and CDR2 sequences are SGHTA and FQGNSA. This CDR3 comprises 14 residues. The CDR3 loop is CASSPQRDGYGYTF. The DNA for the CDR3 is TGTGCCAGCAGCCCGCAGAGGGATGGCTATGGCTACACCTTC.